The present T cell receptor (beta chain) was sequenced within a study of breast tumors, draining lymph nodes, adjacent tissues. Study results and caveats: Luminal-like breast cancer showed significantly higher tumor–nontumor repertoire similarity than basal-like. Data only fit, rather than demonstrated, lymph node origin of most tumor T cells. Tumor TCR diversity was below lymph nodes but above nontumor tissue.

In the case of this clonotype: Its antigen is not identified.

The V and J ends lost 4 bases and 6 bases respectively, with 20 bases between them. The CDR3 extends over 15 amino acids. Germline values: CDR1 SGDLS, CDR2 YYNGEE. TCRdb itself ran the multiplex PCR reads through MiXCR, one entry per CDR3 protein. The table has tens of thousands of distinct CDR3 sequences, approximately 30% seen once; the top ten hold 8.1%. Axillary draining lymph nodes of breast cancer patients supplied the node samples. The origin of this receptor is a female donor with breast cancer. Some clones in this sample may be carry-over from other donors' samples. This chain joins TRBV9 and TRBJ2-7, with D possibly matching TRBD2 (7 bases). Sequencing input: axillary lymph node tissue. The CDR3, as DNA: TGTGCCAGCAGCCAGGGGACGGGAGGTGAAGGCGAGCAGTACTTC. Residues: CASSQGTGGEGEQYF.